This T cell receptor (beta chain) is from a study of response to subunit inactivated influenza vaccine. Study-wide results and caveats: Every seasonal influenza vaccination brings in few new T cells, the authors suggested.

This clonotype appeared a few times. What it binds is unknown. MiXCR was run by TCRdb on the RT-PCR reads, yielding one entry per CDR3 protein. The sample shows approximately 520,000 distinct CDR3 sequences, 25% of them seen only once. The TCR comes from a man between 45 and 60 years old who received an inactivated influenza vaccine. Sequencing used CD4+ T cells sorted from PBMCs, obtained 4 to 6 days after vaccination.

The CDR3 region has the DNA TGTGCCAGCAGCCGGGCTAATGACAAGTACGAGCAGTACTTC. It translates to CASSRANDKYEQYF. V is TRBV28 and J is TRBJ2-7; D ambiguous. CDR1 is MDHEN and CDR2 is SYDVKM in the germline V gene. With 6 bases removed from V and 4 bases from J, the gap between germline ends came to 16 bases. The CDR3 spans 14 residues.